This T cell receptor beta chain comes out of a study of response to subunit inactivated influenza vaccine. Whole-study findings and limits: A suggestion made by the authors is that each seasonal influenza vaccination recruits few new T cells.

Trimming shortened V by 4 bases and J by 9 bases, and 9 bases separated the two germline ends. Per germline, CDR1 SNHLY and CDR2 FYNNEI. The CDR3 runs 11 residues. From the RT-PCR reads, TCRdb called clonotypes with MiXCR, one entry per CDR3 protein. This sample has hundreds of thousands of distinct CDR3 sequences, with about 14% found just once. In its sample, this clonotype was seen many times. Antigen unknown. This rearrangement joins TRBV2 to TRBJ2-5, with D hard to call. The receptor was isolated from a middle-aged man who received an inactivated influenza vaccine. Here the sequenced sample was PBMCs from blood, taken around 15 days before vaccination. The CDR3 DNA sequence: TGTGCCAGCAGTGGGCTGCCTCCCCAGTACTTC. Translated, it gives CASSGLPPQYF.